The 23 T cell receptor beta chains presented below share a single source sample, sequenced in a study of T cell repertoires in cytomegalovirus infection. Each CDR3 protein gets one entry after TCRdb re-called the reads with MiXCR. The sample carries tens of thousands of distinct CDR3 sequences, about 24% recorded once. Their target antigens are unknown. The material was CD8+ T cells from cultured PBMCs, obtained from culture after CMV antigen stimulation. These receptors came from a human donor in good health (CMV status not recorded). Some clones in this sample may be carry-over from other donors' samples.

Many counts were recorded for this clonotype. This chain links TRBV27 with TRBJ1-2; 8 bases map to TRBD1. This CDR3 has 13 residues. Germline values: CDR1 MNHEY, CDR2 SMNVEV (reference sequence). The trim removed 8 bases at V and 6 bases at J, leaving 8 bases unmatched. CDR3 loop: CASVGQGANGYTF. The DNA for the CDR3 is TGTGCCAGCGTCGGGCAGGGGGCAAATGGCTACACCTTC.

This clonotype was detected ten times or more. The V and J genes are TRBV7-3 and TRBJ2-3; 8 nucleotides agree with TRBD2. V was pared by 2 bases and J by 2 bases, with 3 bases of the junction left unmatched. This CDR3 has 15 amino acids. Per the germline V gene, CDR1 is SGHTA and CDR2 is FQGTGA. The DNA of the CDR3 is TGTGCCAGCAGCTTAGCGGGGGGTTACACAGATACGCAGTATTTT. Its translation: CASSLAGGYTDTQYF.

This chain links TRBV27 with TRBJ2-5, with unresolved D. This CDR3 comprises 14 residues. Germline V gene sequence: CDR1 MNHEY, CDR2 SMNVEV (reference sequence). V was cut by 5 bases and J by 4 bases, with 14 bases left in between. CDR3 DNA: TGTGCCAGCAGTCCCCTCCAAGGTGGAGAGACCCAGTACTTC. Protein sequence: CASSPLQGGETQYF.

V and J are TRBV12-3 or TRBV12-4 and TRBJ2-7; D tentatively reads TRBD1 or TRBD2 (5 bases each). The CDR3 consists of 13 residues. Trimming stripped 5 bases from V and 4 bases from J, with 12 bases between. The CDR3 bases are TGTGCCAGCAGTGCTGGGACGAAATACGAGCAGTACTTC. It yields the protein CASSAGTKYEQYF.

The rearrangement links TRBV29-1 to TRBJ1-4, with D possibly TRBD1 on 6 matching bases. This CDR3 is built from 13 residues. Germline V gene lookup returns CDR1 SQVTM and CDR2 ANQGSEA. The ends were cut back, 6 bases at V and 6 bases at J, with 14 bases in the middle. The CDR3 sequence: CSVEGGGDEKLFF. The CDR3, as DNA: TGCAGCGTCGAGGGGGGAGGCGATGAAAAACTGTTTTTT.

This clonotype was detected only a few times. The V and J genes are TRBV27 and TRBJ2-4; TRBD1 aligns across 10 bases. CDR1 is MNHEY and CDR2 is SMNVEV in the germline V gene (reference sequence). The CDR3 covers 16 residues. With V trimmed by 6 bases and J by 6 bases, 11 bases remained unmatched. The CDR3 coding sequence is TGTGCCAGCAGCCCCTCGCCGGGACAGGGGATAAACATTCAGTACTTC. It encodes CASSPSPGQGINIQYF.

In regard to this clonotype: A much larger clone lies a single base off, so this may be a read error. V and J are TRBV7-2 and TRBJ2-5; 9 nucleotides align to TRBD2. V shed 5 bases and J 2 bases; nucleotides not matched to a gene: 0. This CDR3 region has 13 residues. Germline CDR1 and CDR2: SGHTA and FQGNSA. The CDR3 is CASSAGGQETQYF. CDR3 nucleotide sequence: TGTGCCAGCAGCGCGGGGGGGCAAGAGACCCAGTACTTC.

V and J are TRBV6-5 and TRBJ1-1; no reliable D call. Deletions cut 2 bases from V and 7 bases from J, with 17 bases between. From germline, CDR1 is MNHEY and CDR2 SVGAGI. The CDR3 covers 15 residues. DNA for the CDR3: TGTGCCAGCAGTTACGGTACAGCTCCATCGCTTGAAGCTTTCTTT. Residues: CASSYGTAPSLEAFF.

In its sample, this clonotype was seen a few times. The chain carries TRBV5-4 and TRBJ2-7; the match to TRBD2 covers 7 bases. Germline loops: CDR1 SGHNT, CDR2 YYREEE (reference sequence). V trimming: 3 bases; J trimming: 9 bases; junction bases outside the gene matches: 15. The CDR3 runs 15 residues. CDR3 DNA: TGTGCCAGCAGCTCCGGCGGGAGCTCCTTACGTGGGCAGTACTTC. This gives the protein CASSSGGSSLRGQYF.

The chain links TRBV3-1 to TRBJ1-3; D remains ambiguous. The length of the CDR3 is 15 residues. V was trimmed by 0 bases and J by 4 bases, leaving 10 bases between them. CDR1 is LGHDT, CDR2 YNNKEL, per germline (reference sequence). CDR3 DNA sequence: TGTGCCAGCAGCCAAGACGGGTATGACGGAAACACCATATATTTT. As protein: CASSQDGYDGNTIYF.

The V gene is TRBV5-1, the J gene TRBJ1-2, with 9 bases lining up with TRBD1. Germline V CDR1 and CDR2: SGHRS, YFSETQ. The V and J ends lost 1 base and 8 bases, in that order; junction bases with no gene match: 3. CDR3 length: 13 amino acids. The CDR3 region has the DNA TGCGCCAGCAGCTTGTGGGACAGGGACGGCTACACCTTC. This sequence encodes CASSLWDRDGYTF. Filled out from reference TRBV5-1 and TRBJ1-2, the complete variable domain reads KAGVTQTPRYLIKTRGQQVTLSCSPISGHRSVSWYQQTPGQGLQFLFEYFSETQRNKGNFPGRFSGRQFSNSRSEMNVSTLELGDSALYLCASSLWDRDGYTFGSGTRLTVV.

There are a few counts of this clonotype. CDR3 coding DNA: TGCGCCAGCCCTAAACTGGGGGGGTCCAACACCGGGGAGCTGTTTTTT. The encoded protein is CASPKLGGSNTGELFF. V and J are TRBV4-3 and TRBJ2-2; 7 bases are shared with TRBD2. In germline, CDR1 is LGHNA, CDR2 YSLEER. The CDR3 has 16 residues. V shed 8 bases, J shed 2 bases, and the junction held 11 bases outside the gene matches.

This clonotype was recorded once. A much larger clone differs by one base, so this may be a read error. The J gene is TRBJ2-3, the V gene TRBV11-3, with D perhaps assigned TRBD1 or TRBD2 (5 bases each). This CDR3 has 16 residues. V shed 3 bases and J shed 1 base, with 14 bases lying between them. The germline V gene encodes CDR1 SGHNT and CDR2 YENEEA. CDR3 in DNA: TGTGCCAGCAGCTTTTTGCCGAGGGGCCGCACAGATACGCAGTATTTT. This encodes CASSFLPRGRTDTQYF.

The CDR3 sequence: CAWSVGTSETQYF. CDR3 nucleotides: TGTGCCTGGAGTGTGGGGACGAGCGAGACCCAGTACTTC. V gene TRBV30 combines with J gene TRBJ2-5; D possibly uses TRBD1 or TRBD2 (5 bases each). Germline V gives CDR1 GTSNPN, CDR2 SVGIG (reference sequence). The germline V and J ends were trimmed by 0 bases and 5 bases, with 10 bases remaining between them. The CDR3 loop spans 13 amino acids.

The chain recombines TRBV28 with TRBJ1-1; D is ambiguous. V was trimmed by 7 bases and J by 2 bases, leaving 11 bases between them. Germline V lookup: CDR1 MDHEN, CDR2 SYDVKM. The CDR3 is 13 residues long. CDR3 bases: TGTGCCAGCATGGCGGTCGTCAACACTGAAGCTTTCTTT. Protein product: CASMAVVNTEAFF.

In its sample, this clonotype was seen a few times. This chain uses TRBV14 with TRBJ2-1; D ambiguous. Trimming removed 0 bases from V and 0 bases from J, with 9 bases in between. The CDR3 has 16 amino acids. The germline V gene encodes CDR1 SGHDN and CDR2 FVKESK. The CDR3 DNA is TGTGCCAGCAGCCAAGATGCCAGCGACTCCTACAATGAGCAGTTCTTC. It specifies CASSQDASDSYNEQFF.

The J gene is TRBJ1-2, the V gene TRBV9; D unresolved. Trimming left V 0 bases short and J 3 bases short, with 15 bases between. The CDR3 has 16 amino acids. Germline V gene data show CDR1 as SGDLS and CDR2 as YYNGEE. The CDR3 bases are TGTGCCAGCAGCGTAGCGGACCCCTTAAATGACTATGGCTACACCTTC. Amino acids: CASSVADPLNDYGYTF.

About this clonotype: A read error is possible here, since a much larger clone lies one base away. The chain carries TRBV6-2 or TRBV6-3 and TRBJ2-7; 8 bases fit TRBD1. Germline CDR1 is MNHEY and CDR2 is SVGEGT. There are 15 residues in the CDR3. This CDR3 reads CANSYGPGGQDEQYF. CDR3 DNA sequence: TGTGCCAACAGTTACGGCCCAGGGGGCCAGGACGAGCAGTACTTC.

The chain joins TRBV29-1 to TRBJ2-7; no definite D call. The CDR3 has 14 residues. V was pared by 0 bases and J by 5 bases, with 14 bases between. Per germline, CDR1 SQVTM and CDR2 ANQGSEA. The CDR3 protein is CSVEEAGRRNEQYF. CDR3 DNA: TGCAGCGTTGAAGAGGCCGGCAGGAGAAACGAGCAGTACTTC.

At least ten counts were recorded for this clonotype. In DNA, the CDR3 is TGTGCCACCAGCGGCTTTCCCCGGACAACTAGCACAGATACGCAGTATTTT. Amino acids: CATSGFPRTTSTDTQYF. V gene TRBV15 combines with J gene TRBJ2-3, with D perhaps matching TRBD1 (5 bases). Germline CDR1 and CDR2: LNHNV and YYDKDF (reference sequence). V was clipped by 5 bases and J by 0 bases, with 18 bases between them. This CDR3 has 17 amino acids.

This chain links TRBV5-6 with TRBJ1-1; D ambiguous. This CDR3 has 12 amino acids. Germline V gene sequence: CDR1 SGHDT, CDR2 YYEEEE. V shed 7 bases and J shed 5 bases, with 12 bases lying between them. In DNA, the CDR3 is TGTGCCAGCGGTTCTTCTGGGACTGAAGCTTTCTTT. This sequence encodes CASGSSGTEAFF.

The chain has TRBV6-1 and TRBJ2-3; 9 bases are shared with TRBD1. CDR3 size: 18 residues. J gave up 3 bases and V 0 bases, and 10 bases lay outside the gene matches. The germline gives CDR1 MNHNS, CDR2 SASEGT. The CDR3 region is CASSEASYGTGRTDTQYF. The CDR3 DNA is TGTGCCAGCAGTGAAGCGTCGTATGGGACAGGGAGGACAGATACGCAGTATTTT.

The chain employs TRBV4-1 and TRBJ2-7; 8 bases match TRBD1. V trimming: 1 base; J trimming: 6 bases; junction bases outside the gene matches: 8. The CDR3 totals 15 residues. The germline gives CDR1 MGHRA, CDR2 YSYEKL. The CDR3 nucleotides are TGCGCCAGCAGCCAAGGGGGGGACAGGTTGGGCGAGCAGTACTTC. It yields the protein CASSQGGDRLGEQYF.